This passage covers 28 T cell receptor beta chains from one sample sequenced in a study of technical replicates of blood from several donors. The repertoire was sequenced with immunoSEQ multiplex PCR; TCRdb's copy has only in-frame clones and lacks some. The sample lists about 64,000 clones, 65% to 90% occurring once. Sequenced sample: PBMCs. Receptors were obtained from a human donor in good health. Some clones in this sample may be carry-over from other donors' samples.

The rearrangement links TRBV5-4 to TRBJ2-7; tentatively, D is TRBD2 (6 bases). Trimming cost V 3 bases and J 3 bases, with 16 bases left between them. Per the germline V gene, CDR1 is SGHNT and CDR2 is YYREEE (reference sequence). The CDR3 length is 15 residues. The CDR3 region has the DNA TGTGCCAGCAGCTGGGGCGGGACTTCAAACTACGAGCAGTACTTC. This gives the protein CASSWGGTSNYEQYF.

The chain combines TRBV5-1 with TRBJ1-2; 7 nucleotides line up with TRBD1. V trimming: 4 bases; J trimming: 6 bases; junction bases outside the gene matches: 12. This CDR3 region has 15 residues. CDR1 is SGHRS, CDR2 YFSETQ, per germline. Written as DNA, the CDR3 is TGCGCCAGCAGCAGCTACAGGGGTTTAGGGAATGGCTACACCTTC. It encodes CASSSYRGLGNGYTF. The variable domain in full, completed from reference TRBV5-1 and TRBJ1-2, reads KAGVTQTPRYLIKTRGQQVTLSCSPISGHRSVSWYQQTPGQGLQFLFEYFSETQRNKGNFPGRFSGRQFSNSRSEMNVSTLELGDSALYLCASSSYRGLGNGYTFGSGTRLTVV.

In its sample, this clone was seen once. The chain recombines TRBV10-3 with TRBJ2-2, with TRBD2 matching 7 bases. The CDR3 loop spans 13 amino acids. Losses at the gene ends were 10 bases for V and 6 bases for J; bases not matched to a gene: 8. Looked up from germline, CDR1 is ENHRY and CDR2 is SYGVKD. The CDR3 reads CATQREQSGELFF. The CDR3 DNA reads TGTGCCACCCAGCGGGAACAATCCGGGGAGCTGTTTTTT.

The table lists this clone with a few counts. The CDR3 DNA follows: TGTGCCAGCAGTCTGACAGGAGGATCTAATTCACCCCTCCACTTT. The encoded protein is CASSLTGGSNSPLHF. V gene TRBV7-9 combines with J gene TRBJ1-6; a possible D gene is TRBD1 (6 bases). Germline V gene sequence: CDR1 SEHNR, CDR2 FQNEAQ (reference sequence). The CDR3 sequence is 15 residues long. Trimming left V 6 bases short and J 6 bases short, with 15 bases between. The complete variable domain, with remaining parts taken from reference TRBV7-9 and TRBJ1-6, reads DTGVSQNPRHKITKRGQNVTFRCDPISEHNRLYWYRQTLGQGPEFLTYFQNEAQLEKSRLLSDRFSAERPKGSFSTLEIQRTEQGDSAMYLCASSLTGGSNSPLHFGNGTRLTVT.

The chain uses TRBV6-6 and TRBJ2-7; D call uncertain. Germline CDR1 and CDR2: MNHNY and SVGAGI (reference sequence). V dropped 2 bases and J dropped 1 base, with 6 bases sitting between them. The length of the CDR3 is 13 residues. DNA of the CDR3: TGTGCCAGCAGTTACGCGGAATCCTACGAGCAGTACTTC. As protein: CASSYAESYEQYF.

The chain employs TRBV7-3 and TRBJ2-2, with 8 nucleotides matching TRBD2. The ends lost 5 bases at V and 8 bases at J; junction bases unmatched: 10. This CDR3 contains 15 residues. Germline CDR1 is SGHTA and CDR2 is FQGTGA. Here the CDR3 reads CASSPLTGGRGELFF. The CDR3 nucleotides are TGTGCCAGCAGCCCCCTGACAGGCGGGAGGGGGGAGCTGTTTTTT.

This clone appeared once. Different DNA sequences within this sample yield the same CDR3. The chain couples TRBV20-1 to TRBJ2-3; D is undetermined. Looked up from germline, CDR1 is DFQATT and CDR2 is SNEGSKA (reference sequence). This CDR3 contains 11 residues. Deletions cut 4 bases from V and 5 bases from J, with 7 bases between. The CDR3 nucleotides read TGCAGTGCTACCCGAGAAGATACGCAGTATTTT. It specifies CSATREDTQYF.

The genes are TRBV9 and TRBJ2-1, with 12 bases fitting TRBD2. The trim removed 6 bases at V and 7 bases at J, leaving 5 bases unmatched. The CDR3 totals 14 residues. CDR1 and CDR2 from the germline V gene are SGDLS and YYNGEE. Here the CDR3 reads CASTTSGGGNEQFF. The CDR3 region has the DNA TGTGCCAGCACGACTAGCGGGGGTGGGAATGAGCAGTTCTTC.

This clone was counted only a few times. The genes are TRBV2 and TRBJ2-1; D unclear. V was pared by 5 bases and J by 8 bases, with 10 bases between. Germline V CDR1 and CDR2: SNHLY, FYNNEI. The CDR3 contains 12 residues. CDR3 protein: CASSSLDDEQFF. The DNA for the CDR3 is TGTGCCAGCAGTTCCCTAGATGATGAGCAGTTCTTC.

This clone was detected once. This chain joins TRBV5-5 and TRBJ1-5, with D unresolved. The germline V and J ends were trimmed by 1 base and 0 bases, with 8 bases remaining between them. The CDR3 totals 15 residues. Germline V CDR1 and CDR2: SGHKS, YYEKEE (reference sequence). CDR3 sequence: CASSLFGDSNQPQHF. CDR3 DNA sequence: TGTGCCAGCAGCTTGTTCGGGGATAGCAATCAGCCCCAGCATTTT.

The J gene is TRBJ2-3, the V gene TRBV9; 8 bases map to TRBD1. Germline values: CDR1 SGDLS, CDR2 YYNGEE. The junction had 2 bases not matched to a gene; V was cut back by 0 bases and J by 2 bases. The CDR3 length is 15 residues. In DNA, the CDR3 is TGTGCCAGCAGCGTAGCAGGGGGCCTCACAGATACGCAGTATTTT. Translation gives CASSVAGGLTDTQYF.

The chain carries TRBV7-2 and TRBJ2-7; the match to TRBD2 covers 14 bases. This CDR3 contains 17 residues. J gave up 7 bases and V 5 bases, and 13 bases lay outside the gene matches. In germline, CDR1 is SGHTA, CDR2 FQGNSA. The DNA for the CDR3 is TGTGCCAGCAGCCCGAGAACTGGGACTAGCGGGAGTGGTGAGCAGTACTTC. Translated: CASSPRTGTSGSGEQYF.

The rearrangement links TRBV25-1 to TRBJ2-3, with D maybe TRBD1 (7 bases). Germline V CDR1 and CDR2: MGHDK, SYGVNS. V lost 2 bases, J lost 3 bases, and 12 bases lay in between. The CDR3 is 15 residues long. The CDR3 coding sequence is TGTGCCAGCAGTGAAGAGACAGGGAGGACAGATACGCAGTATTTT. Its protein is CASSEETGRTDTQYF.

The rearrangement links TRBV7-8 to TRBJ2-3, with 9 bases aligning to TRBD2. The junction had 8 bases not matched to a gene; V was cut back by 4 bases and J by 3 bases. This CDR3 is built from 16 residues. Germline values: CDR1 SGHVS, CDR2 FQNEAQ. CDR3 amino acids: CASSWSRGGVTDTQYF. The CDR3 DNA reads TGTGCCAGCAGCTGGTCGCGCGGGGGGGTAACAGATACGCAGTATTTT.

Comment on this clone: Other DNA sequences in the sample encode the same CDR3. This chain joins TRBV15 and TRBJ2-7, with TRBD2 identical over 8 bases. The CDR3 contains 14 residues. The germline CDR1 and CDR2 sequences are LNHNV and YYDKDF (reference sequence). J was trimmed by 3 bases and V by 1 base; bases with no gene match: 2. The CDR3 protein is CATSRGGGLYEQYF. The DNA for the CDR3 is TGTGCCACCAGCAGAGGCGGGGGGCTCTACGAGCAGTACTTC.

This chain connects TRBV27 to TRBJ2-2; TRBD2 matches at 7 bases. The CDR3 totals 17 residues. With 1 base clipped from V and 8 bases from J, the junction kept 13 bases outside the gene matches. Germline V gives CDR1 MNHEY, CDR2 SMNVEV (reference sequence). CDR3 bases: TGTGCCAGCAGTTTATTCACCCCGGGACTAAGTCTTGGGGAGCTGTTTTTT. It is translated as CASSLFTPGLSLGELFF.

The chain links TRBV5-1 to TRBJ2-2; 10 bases match TRBD2. The germline CDR1 and CDR2 sequences are SGHRS and YFSETQ. J lost 6 bases, V lost 2 bases, and 7 bases had no gene match. The CDR3 runs to 16 residues. CDR3 bases: TGCGCCAGCAGCTTATTCACTAGCGGGACCGCCGGGGAGCTGTTTTTT. This sequence encodes CASSLFTSGTAGELFF.

The rearrangement uses TRBV6-5 and TRBJ1-1; D uncertain. Germline V gene sequence: CDR1 MNHEY, CDR2 SVGAGI. V was cut by 2 bases and J by 7 bases, with 11 bases left in between. The CDR3 contains 13 residues. In DNA, the CDR3 is TGTGCCAGCAGTTACAGCCCGAGTGGTGAAGCTTTCTTT. This encodes CASSYSPSGEAFF.

The chain has TRBV25-1 and TRBJ2-1; TRBD2 agrees at 10 bases. The CDR3 is made up of 16 amino acids. J gave up 9 bases and V 4 bases, and 12 bases lay outside the gene matches. CDR1 is MGHDK and CDR2 is SYGVNS in the germline V gene. Here the CDR3 reads CASSGTGTSVHGEQFF. For the CDR3, the DNA is TGTGCCAGCAGTGGGACCGGGACTAGCGTCCACGGTGAGCAGTTCTTC.

The chain has TRBV7-8 and TRBJ1-2; no firm D call. Germline V lookup: CDR1 SGHVS, CDR2 FQNEAQ. Trimming cost V 5 bases and J 8 bases, with 15 bases left between them. This CDR3 contains 13 residues. CDR3 nucleotide sequence: TGTGCCAGCAGCGGAAGGACGGGAGAAGGCTACACCTTC. Amino acid sequence: CASSGRTGEGYTF. Complete variable domain (other parts from reference TRBV7-8 and TRBJ1-2): GAGVSQSPRYKVAKRGQDVALRCDPISGHVSLFWYQQALGQGPEFLTYFQNEAQLDKSGLPSDRFFAERPEGSVSTLKIQRTQQEDSAVYLCASSGRTGEGYTFGSGTRLTVV.

The chain uses TRBV7-2 and TRBJ1-1; 9 bases are shared with TRBD1. CDR1 and CDR2 from the germline V gene are SGHTA and FQGNSA. There are 13 residues in the CDR3. Trimming took 5 bases from V and 8 from J; bases not matched to a gene: 6. CDR3 loop: CASSGRDRVEAFF. CDR3 in DNA: TGTGCCAGCAGCGGCCGGGACAGGGTAGAAGCTTTCTTT.

This sequence joins TRBV11-2 and TRBJ2-3; TRBD2 matches at 8 bases. CDR1 is SGHAT, CDR2 FQNNGV, per germline. Germline trimming cut 5 bases from V and 1 base from J; bases unmatched to any gene: 5. This CDR3 has 15 residues. CDR3 DNA: TGTGCCAGCAGCGCAAGCGGGAGCCGCACAGATACGCAGTATTTT. Its protein product is CASSASGSRTDTQYF.

The rearrangement uses TRBV6-5 and TRBJ2-1; no definite D call. Germline values: CDR1 MNHEY, CDR2 SVGAGI. Trimming shortened V by 7 bases and J by 0 bases, and 7 bases separated the two germline ends. This CDR3 region has 13 residues. The CDR3 loop is CASKSSSYNEQFF. The CDR3 nucleotides read TGTGCCAGCAAGTCGAGCTCCTACAATGAGCAGTTCTTC.

J is TRBJ2-7 and V is TRBV6-6; 8 bases fit TRBD1. CDR1 and CDR2 (germline): MNHNY, SVGAGI (reference sequence). V gave up 0 bases and J gave up 5 bases; unmatched junction bases: 6. This CDR3 region has 15 residues. CDR3 loop: CASSYSAQGANEQYF. CDR3 in DNA: TGTGCCAGCAGTTACTCCGCGCAGGGGGCTAACGAGCAGTACTTC.

In its sample, this clone was seen a few times. This rearrangement joins TRBV7-8 to TRBJ2-7; 9 bases line up with TRBD1. J gave up 11 bases and V 5 bases, and 7 bases lay outside the gene matches. The CDR3 has 12 amino acids. Germline V gene lookup returns CDR1 SGHVS and CDR2 FQNEAQ. CDR3 nucleotide sequence: TGTGCCAGCAGCCCCCGGGGGACAGGGAAGTACTTC. It encodes CASSPRGTGKYF. Full variable domain (outside the CDR3, taken from reference TRBV7-8 and TRBJ2-7): GAGVSQSPRYKVAKRGQDVALRCDPISGHVSLFWYQQALGQGPEFLTYFQNEAQLDKSGLPSDRFFAERPEGSVSTLKIQRTQQEDSAVYLCASSPRGTGKYFGPGTRLTVT.

The CDR3 region is CASSGGMMTNTEAFF. CDR3 DNA: TGTGCCAGCAGTGGAGGGATGATGACGAACACTGAAGCTTTCTTT. J is TRBJ1-1 and V is TRBV2; D remains ambiguous. Trimming removed 4 bases at V and 1 base at J, with 13 bases between. This CDR3 has 15 amino acids. CDR1 SNHLY and CDR2 FYNNEI come from the germline V gene.

This clone showed up just a few times. The CDR3 DNA sequence: TGTGCCAGCTCACCTCCGGGACAGGGGTCCTACGAGCAGTACTTC. Its protein product is CASSPPGQGSYEQYF. The gene calls are TRBV18 and TRBJ2-7; 10 bases are a match to TRBD1. After removal of 3 bases from V and 1 base from J, the junction contained 3 bases not matched to a gene. The CDR3 runs 15 residues. The germline CDR1 and CDR2 sequences are KGHSH and LQKENI.

There are a few counts of this clone. J is TRBJ2-7 and V is TRBV9; D possibly corresponds to TRBD2 (6 bases). The CDR3 extends over 14 amino acids. The germline V and J ends were trimmed by 2 bases and 2 bases, with 11 bases remaining between them. CDR1 and CDR2 from the germline V gene are SGDLS and YYNGEE. CDR3 in amino acids: CASSVGIAAYEQYF. The CDR3 DNA reads as TGTGCCAGCAGCGTTGGTATAGCGGCCTACGAGCAGTACTTC.